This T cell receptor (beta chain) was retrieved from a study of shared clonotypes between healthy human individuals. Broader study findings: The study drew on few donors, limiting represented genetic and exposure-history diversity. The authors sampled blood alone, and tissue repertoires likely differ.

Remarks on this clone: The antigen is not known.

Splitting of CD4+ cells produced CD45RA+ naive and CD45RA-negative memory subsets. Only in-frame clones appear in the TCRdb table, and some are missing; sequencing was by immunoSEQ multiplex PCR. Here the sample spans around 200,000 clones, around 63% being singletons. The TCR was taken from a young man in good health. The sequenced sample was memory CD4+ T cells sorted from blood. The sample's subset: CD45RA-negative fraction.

The CDR3 is CASSLREGETQYF. The DNA of the CDR3 is TGTGCCAGCAGCTTGAGGGAGGGGGAGACCCAGTACTTC. The gene calls are TRBV7-8 and TRBJ2-5, with 7 bases that match TRBD2. Germline V gene lookup returns CDR1 SGHVS and CDR2 FQNEAQ. The CDR3 is made up of 13 amino acids. Losses at the gene ends were 3 bases for V and 5 bases for J; bases not matched to a gene: 3.